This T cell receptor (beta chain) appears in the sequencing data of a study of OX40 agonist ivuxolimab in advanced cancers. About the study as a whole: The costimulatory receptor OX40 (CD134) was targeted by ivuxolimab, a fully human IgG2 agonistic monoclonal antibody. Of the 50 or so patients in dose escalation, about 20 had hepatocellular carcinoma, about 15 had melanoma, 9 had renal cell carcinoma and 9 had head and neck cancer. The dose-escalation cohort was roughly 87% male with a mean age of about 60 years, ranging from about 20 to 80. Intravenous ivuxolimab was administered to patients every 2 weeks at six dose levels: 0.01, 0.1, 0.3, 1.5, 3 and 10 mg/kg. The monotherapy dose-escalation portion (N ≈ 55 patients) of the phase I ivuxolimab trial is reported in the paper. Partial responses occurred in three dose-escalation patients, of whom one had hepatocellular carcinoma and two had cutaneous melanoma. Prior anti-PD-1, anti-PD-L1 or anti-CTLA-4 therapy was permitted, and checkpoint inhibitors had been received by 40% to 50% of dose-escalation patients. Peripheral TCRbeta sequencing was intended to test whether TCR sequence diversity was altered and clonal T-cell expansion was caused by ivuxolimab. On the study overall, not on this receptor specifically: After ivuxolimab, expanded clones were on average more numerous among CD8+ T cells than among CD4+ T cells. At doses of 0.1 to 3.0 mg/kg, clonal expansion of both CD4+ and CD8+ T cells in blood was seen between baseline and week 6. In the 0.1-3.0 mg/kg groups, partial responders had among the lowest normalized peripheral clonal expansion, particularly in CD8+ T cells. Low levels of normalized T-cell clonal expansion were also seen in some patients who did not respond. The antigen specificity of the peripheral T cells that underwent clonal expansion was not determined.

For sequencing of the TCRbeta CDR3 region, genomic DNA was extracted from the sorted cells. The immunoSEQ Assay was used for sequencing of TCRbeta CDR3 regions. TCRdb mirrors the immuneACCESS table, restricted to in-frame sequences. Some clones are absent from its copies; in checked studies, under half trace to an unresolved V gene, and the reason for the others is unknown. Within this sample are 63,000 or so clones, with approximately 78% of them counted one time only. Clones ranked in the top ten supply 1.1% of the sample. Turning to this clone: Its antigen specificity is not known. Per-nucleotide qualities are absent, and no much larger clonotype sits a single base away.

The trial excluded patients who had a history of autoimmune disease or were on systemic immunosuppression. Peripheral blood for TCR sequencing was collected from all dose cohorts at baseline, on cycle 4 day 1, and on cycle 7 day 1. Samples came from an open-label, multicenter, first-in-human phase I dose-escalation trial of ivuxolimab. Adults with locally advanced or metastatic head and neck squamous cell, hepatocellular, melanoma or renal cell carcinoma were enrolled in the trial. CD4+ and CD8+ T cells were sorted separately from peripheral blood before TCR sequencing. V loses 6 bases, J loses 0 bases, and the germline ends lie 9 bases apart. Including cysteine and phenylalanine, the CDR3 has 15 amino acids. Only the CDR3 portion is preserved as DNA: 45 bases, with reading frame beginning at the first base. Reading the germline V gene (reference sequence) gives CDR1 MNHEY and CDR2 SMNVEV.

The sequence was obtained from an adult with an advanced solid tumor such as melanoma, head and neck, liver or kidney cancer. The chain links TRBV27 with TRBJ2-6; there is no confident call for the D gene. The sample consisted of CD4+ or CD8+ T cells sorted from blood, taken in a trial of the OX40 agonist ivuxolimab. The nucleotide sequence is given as TGTGCCAGCAGCTTTCCATTCTCTGGGGCCAACGTCCTGACTTTC. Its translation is CASSFPFSGANVLTF.